Below, one T cell receptor beta chain is given with its context. Its antigen is unknown. This specimen comes from a study of cytotoxic CD8 clonotypes in ibrutinib-treated CLL. Whole-study findings and limits: Higher clonality was seen at ibrutinib response and a return toward baseline at progression. Baseline clonality exceeded age-matched healthy donors and tracked circulating CD8+ T-cell counts. Progressing and sustained-remission patients had different sampling times.

Germline trimming cut 1 base from V and 8 bases from J; bases unmatched to any gene: 2. This CDR3 region has 13 residues. Germline CDR1 is SGHTA and CDR2 is FQGNSA. The protocol was immunoSEQ multiplex PCR, while the TCRdb copy is restricted to in-frame clones and leaves out a portion. The sample consists of about 120,000 clones, approximately 85% of them appearing once. This receptor was taken from a human donor with chronic lymphocytic leukemia. Specimen: PBMCs, collected after 24 months of ibrutinib treatment. V is TRBV7-2 and J is TRBJ1-5, with 7 bases that match TRBD1. In nucleotides, the CDR3 is TGTGCCAGCAGCTTAGACAGGGGTAAGCCCCAGCATTTT. It codes for CASSLDRGKPQHF.